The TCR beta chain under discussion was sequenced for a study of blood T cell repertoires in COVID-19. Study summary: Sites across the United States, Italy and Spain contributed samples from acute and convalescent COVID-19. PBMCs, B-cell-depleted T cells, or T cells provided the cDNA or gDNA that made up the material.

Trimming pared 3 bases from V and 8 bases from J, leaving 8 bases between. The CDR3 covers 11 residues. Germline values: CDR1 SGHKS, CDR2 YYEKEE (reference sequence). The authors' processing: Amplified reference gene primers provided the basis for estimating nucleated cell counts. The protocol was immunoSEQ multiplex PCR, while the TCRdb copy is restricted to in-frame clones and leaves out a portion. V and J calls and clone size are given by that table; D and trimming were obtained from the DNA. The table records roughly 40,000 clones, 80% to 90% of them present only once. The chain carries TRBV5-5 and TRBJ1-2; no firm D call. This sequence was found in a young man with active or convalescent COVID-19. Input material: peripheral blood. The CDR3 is CASSSSLGYTF. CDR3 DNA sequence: TGTGCCAGCAGCTCGTCCTTGGGCTACACCTTC.